This entry lists 5 T cell receptor beta chains sequenced from one sample in a study of Ad26.COV2.S vaccination and SARS-CoV-2 variants. Using immunoSEQ multiplex PCR, the repertoire was profiled, and TCRdb retains in-frame clones only, with some absent. The table has a few hundred thousand clones, approximately 89% seen once; the top ten hold around 2%. Treatment reported: 15 to 20 received Ad26.COV2.S at low or high dose, single or two shots; about 5 received placebo; per-sample allocation not given. Samples were taken on day 63 after the first vaccine or placebo injection. Sequencing used peripheral blood, obtained in a trial of Ad26.COV2.S vaccine versus placebo. These receptors were taken from a person between 18 and 59 years old who received the Ad26.COV2.S COVID-19 vaccine or a placebo.

This clone was seen only once. This chain connects TRBV4-2 to TRBJ2-3; D ambiguous. CDR3 size: 14 residues. The germline V gene has CDR1 LGHNA and CDR2 YNFKEQ. Deletions cut 0 bases from V and 4 bases from J, with 8 bases between. CDR3 nucleotide sequence: TGTGCCAGCAGCCAAGATCCCCTCGCAGATACGCAGTATTTT. Protein: CASSQDPLADTQYF.

This clone appeared once. The rearrangement uses TRBV5-4 and TRBJ2-5; D gene uncertain. V was cut by 0 bases and J by 5 bases, with 2 bases left in between. This CDR3 is 11 amino acids long. Germline CDR1 SGHNT, CDR2 YYREEE (reference sequence). CDR3 residues: CASSLEETQYF. The CDR3 bases are TGTGCCAGCAGCTTGGAGGAGACCCAGTACTTC.

This rearrangement joins TRBV27 to TRBJ2-7; D remains ambiguous. Germline V CDR1 and CDR2: MNHEY, SMNVEV (reference sequence). The germline V and J ends were trimmed by 2 bases and 2 bases, with 13 bases remaining between them. The CDR3 sequence is 15 residues long. The CDR3 region is CASSLGPETTYEQYF. The DNA for the CDR3 is TGTGCCAGCAGTTTAGGTCCGGAGACCACCTACGAGCAGTACTTC.

This CDR3 reads CSVGQQANYGYTF. In DNA form, the CDR3 reads TGCAGCGTTGGACAGCAAGCTAACTATGGCTACACCTTC. The chain joins TRBV29-1 to TRBJ1-2, with a possible D match to TRBD1 (5 bases). V was clipped by 4 bases and J by 0 bases, with 9 bases between them. This CDR3 is built from 13 residues. Germline values: CDR1 SQVTM, CDR2 ANQGSEA.

This clone has only one observation. V is TRBV5-1 and J is TRBJ2-3; TRBD2 matches at 16 bases. V was clipped by 4 bases and J by 1 base; unmatched bases: 6. This CDR3 contains 18 residues. Germline CDR1 is SGHRS and CDR2 is YFSETQ. The CDR3 here is CASSTGTSGRAGTDTQYF. For the CDR3, the DNA is TGCGCCAGCAGCACCGGGACTAGCGGGAGGGCCGGCACAGATACGCAGTATTTT.